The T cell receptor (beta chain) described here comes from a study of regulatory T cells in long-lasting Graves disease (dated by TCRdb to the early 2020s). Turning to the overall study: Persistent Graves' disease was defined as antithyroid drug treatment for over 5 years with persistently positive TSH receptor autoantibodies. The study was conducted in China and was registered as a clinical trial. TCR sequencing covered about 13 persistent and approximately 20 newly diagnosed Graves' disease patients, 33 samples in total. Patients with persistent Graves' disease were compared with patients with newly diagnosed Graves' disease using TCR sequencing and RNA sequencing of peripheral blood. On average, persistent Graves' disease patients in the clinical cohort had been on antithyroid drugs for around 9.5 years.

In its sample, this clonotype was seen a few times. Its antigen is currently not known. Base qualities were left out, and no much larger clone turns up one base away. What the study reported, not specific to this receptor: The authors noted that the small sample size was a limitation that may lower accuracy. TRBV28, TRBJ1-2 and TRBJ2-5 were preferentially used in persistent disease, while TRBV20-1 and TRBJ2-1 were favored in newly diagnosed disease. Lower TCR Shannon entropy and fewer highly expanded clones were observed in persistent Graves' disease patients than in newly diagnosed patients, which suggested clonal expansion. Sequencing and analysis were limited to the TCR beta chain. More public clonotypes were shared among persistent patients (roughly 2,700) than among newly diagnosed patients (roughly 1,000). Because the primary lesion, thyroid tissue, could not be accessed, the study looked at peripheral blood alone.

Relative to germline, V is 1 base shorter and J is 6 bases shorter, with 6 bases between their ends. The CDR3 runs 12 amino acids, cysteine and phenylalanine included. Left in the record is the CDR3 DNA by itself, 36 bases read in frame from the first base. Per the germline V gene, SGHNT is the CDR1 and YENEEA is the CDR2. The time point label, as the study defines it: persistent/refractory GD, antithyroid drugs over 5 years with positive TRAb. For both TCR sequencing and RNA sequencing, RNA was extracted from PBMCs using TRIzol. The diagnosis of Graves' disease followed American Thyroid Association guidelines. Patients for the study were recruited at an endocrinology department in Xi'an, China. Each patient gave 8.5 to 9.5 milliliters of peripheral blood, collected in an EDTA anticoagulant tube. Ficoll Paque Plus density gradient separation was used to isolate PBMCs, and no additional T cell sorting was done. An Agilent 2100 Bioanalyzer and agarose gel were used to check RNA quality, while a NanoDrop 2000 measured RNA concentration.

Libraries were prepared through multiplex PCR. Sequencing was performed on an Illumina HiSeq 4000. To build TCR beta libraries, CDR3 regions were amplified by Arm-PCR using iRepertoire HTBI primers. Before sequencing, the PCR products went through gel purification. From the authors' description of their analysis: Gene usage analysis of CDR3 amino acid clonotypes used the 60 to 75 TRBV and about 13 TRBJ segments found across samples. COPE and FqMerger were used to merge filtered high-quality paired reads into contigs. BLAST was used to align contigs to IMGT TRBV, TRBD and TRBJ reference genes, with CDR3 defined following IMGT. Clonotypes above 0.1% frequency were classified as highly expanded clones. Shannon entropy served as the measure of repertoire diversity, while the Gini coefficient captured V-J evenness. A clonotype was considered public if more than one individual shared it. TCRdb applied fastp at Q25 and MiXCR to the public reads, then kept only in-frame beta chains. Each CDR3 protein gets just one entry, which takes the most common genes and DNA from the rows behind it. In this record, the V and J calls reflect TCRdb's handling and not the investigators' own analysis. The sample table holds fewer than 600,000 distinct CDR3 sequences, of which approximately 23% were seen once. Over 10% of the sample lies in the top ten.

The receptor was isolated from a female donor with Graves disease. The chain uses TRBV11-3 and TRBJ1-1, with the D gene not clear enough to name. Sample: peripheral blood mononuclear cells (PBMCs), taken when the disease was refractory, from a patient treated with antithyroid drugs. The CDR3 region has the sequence CASSLVVSEAFF. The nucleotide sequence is TGTGCCAGCAGCTTAGTGGTTTCTGAAGCTTTCTTT. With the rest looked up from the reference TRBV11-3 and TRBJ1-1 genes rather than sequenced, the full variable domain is EAGVVQSPRYKIIEKKQPVAFWCNPISGHNTLYWYLQNLGQGPELLIRYENEEAVDDSQLPKDRFSAERLKGVDSTLKIQPAELGDSAVYLCASSLVVSEAFFGQGTRLTVV.